In its sample, the clone carrying this T cell receptor (beta chain) was seen a few times. The antigen remains unidentified. Individuals selected for sequencing had exhibited CD8+CD57+ cell expansion on flow cytometry. As a group, the patients uniformly had severe acquired aplastic anemia. Patients were untreated when blood was sampled. CD8+CD57+ cells enriched with beads gave a mean 1.6 ug DNA. TCR beta VDJ and CDR3 profiling used genomic DNA as template. Each CDR3 protein gets one entry after TCRdb re-called the reads with MiXCR. The data contain about 20,000 distinct CDR3 sequences, approximately 37% of them singletons. This CDR3 is built from 16 residues. The V and J ends lost 5 bases and 4 bases, in that order; junction bases with no gene match: 10. The V gene's germline CDR1 is SNHLY and CDR2 FYNNEI. This record comes from a study of CD8+CD57+ T cells in acquired aplastic anemia. Broader study findings: Controls and patients did not differ significantly in CD8+ Simpson's diversity. A lower diversity was found for CD8+CD57+ cells than for total CD4+ and CD8+ pools in patients.

This sequence originates from a human donor with aplastic anemia. The chain links TRBV2 to TRBJ2-3; TRBD1 aligns across 9 bases. The specimen sequenced was CD8+CD57+ T cells sorted from PBMCs. Subset here: bead-enriched CD8+CD57+ effector memory T cells from SAA patients. The CDR3 DNA follows: TGTGCCAGCAGTCCCTCGACAGGGGGGGTTCCAGATACGCAGTATTTT. It codes for CASSPSTGGVPDTQYF.